A selection of T cell receptor beta chains follows, all from one sample in a study of cytomegalovirus exposure and HLA in healthy donors. Assay used: immunoSEQ multiplex PCR; TCRdb lists only in-frame clones, some missing. The data contain 300,000 to 450,000 clones, about nine tenths of them singletons. Sequenced sample: PBMCs. The receptors stem from a woman aged 18-29 years in good health and CMV-seronegative. The CDR3 runs from the conserved cysteine through the conserved F or W. D genes are given only for firm matches. Clone size is stated in some rows and not others, as once, few, many or a class when expanded.

j_call: TRBJ1-5; clone_size: -; d_call: TRBD1; v_call: TRBV19; cdr3_aa: CASSIGRDRDNQPQHF; cdr3_nt: TGTGCCAGTAGTATAGGTCGGGACAGGGACAATCAGCCCCAGCATTTT
j_call: TRBJ2-7; clone_size: -; d_call: TRBD1; v_call: TRBV25-1; cdr3_aa: CASSRTGDDEQYF; cdr3_nt: TGTGCCAGCAGCCGGACAGGGGACGACGAGCAGTACTTC
j_call: TRBJ1-2; clone_size: -; d_call: -; v_call: TRBV6-5; cdr3_aa: CASSYGDGGYGYTF; cdr3_nt: TGTGCCAGCAGTTACGGGGACGGGGGCTATGGCTACACCTTC
j_call: TRBJ1-1; clone_size: -; d_call: TRBD1; v_call: TRBV7-6; cdr3_aa: CASSLWTGRNTEAFF; cdr3_nt: TGTGCCAGCAGCCTCTGGACAGGGAGGAACACTGAAGCTTTCTTT
j_call: TRBJ2-1; clone_size: -; d_call: TRBD2; v_call: TRBV7-9; cdr3_aa: CASSWTSGRANEQFF; cdr3_nt: TGTGCCAGCAGCTGGACTAGCGGGAGGGCGAATGAGCAGTTCTTC
j_call: TRBJ2-1; clone_size: -; d_call: TRBD2; v_call: TRBV5-4; cdr3_aa: CASSLVPLAGWNNEQFF; cdr3_nt: TGTGCCAGCAGCTTGGTACCCTTAGCGGGATGGAACAATGAGCAGTTCTTC
j_call: TRBJ2-6; clone_size: -; d_call: -; v_call: TRBV25-1; cdr3_aa: CASSERFSGANVLTF; cdr3_nt: TGTGCCAGCAGTGAGAGGTTCTCTGGGGCCAACGTCCTGACTTTC
j_call: TRBJ1-1; clone_size: -; d_call: -; v_call: TRBV28; cdr3_aa: CASRPAGTQNTEAFF; cdr3_nt: TGTGCCAGCAGACCTGCGGGGACCCAGAACACTGAAGCTTTCTTT
j_call: TRBJ2-7; clone_size: once; d_call: -; v_call: TRBV7-6; cdr3_aa: CASSPGLLSSYEQYF; cdr3_nt: TGTGCCAGCAGCCCGGGACTGCTGAGCTCCTACGAGCAGTACTTC
j_call: TRBJ1-1; clone_size: -; d_call: TRBD1; v_call: TRBV6-6; cdr3_aa: CATQTGTEDTEAFF; cdr3_nt: TGTGCCACCCAAACCGGGACAGAAGACACTGAAGCTTTCTTT
j_call: TRBJ2-3; clone_size: -; d_call: -; v_call: TRBV5-1; cdr3_aa: CASSSKTVTDTQYF; cdr3_nt: TGCGCCAGCAGCTCGAAGACAGTCACAGATACGCAGTATTTT
j_call: TRBJ2-2; clone_size: -; d_call: -; v_call: TRBV5-1; cdr3_aa: CASGSQGDTGELFF; cdr3_nt: TGCGCCAGCGGGTCCCAGGGTGACACCGGGGAGCTGTTTTTT
j_call: TRBJ1-4; clone_size: -; d_call: -; v_call: TRBV2; cdr3_aa: CASSARTGDEKLFF; cdr3_nt: TGTGCCAGCAGTGCCCGGACTGGGGATGAAAAACTGTTTTTT
j_call: TRBJ2-5; clone_size: -; d_call: -; v_call: TRBV10-3; cdr3_aa: CAISEFGAGETQYF; cdr3_nt: TGTGCCATCAGTGAGTTTGGAGCCGGGGAGACCCAGTACTTC
j_call: TRBJ2-7; clone_size: -; d_call: -; v_call: TRBV7-9; cdr3_aa: CASSTRGSQMGEQYF; cdr3_nt: TGTGCCAGCAGCACAAGGGGGAGTCAAATGGGCGAGCAGTACTTC
j_call: TRBJ2-2; clone_size: -; d_call: -; v_call: TRBV7-2; cdr3_aa: CASRIDLTGELFF; cdr3_nt: TGTGCCAGCAGGATAGATCTCACCGGGGAGCTGTTTTTT
j_call: TRBJ1-2; clone_size: few; d_call: -; v_call: TRBV9; cdr3_aa: CASSVDGGAGHYGYTF; cdr3_nt: TGTGCCAGCAGCGTAGACGGAGGGGCAGGACACTATGGCTACACCTTC
j_call: TRBJ1-4; clone_size: -; d_call: -; v_call: TRBV2; cdr3_aa: CASSAGERNEKLFF; cdr3_nt: TGTGCCAGCAGTGCGGGGGAGAGGAATGAAAAACTGTTTTTT
j_call: TRBJ2-7; clone_size: -; d_call: -; v_call: TRBV30; cdr3_aa: CAWEIGGYEQYF; cdr3_nt: TGTGCCTGGGAGATTGGTGGCTACGAGCAGTACTTC
j_call: TRBJ2-6; clone_size: -; d_call: -; v_call: TRBV28; cdr3_aa: CASSLLSGANVLTF; cdr3_nt: TGTGCCAGCAGTTTACTCTCGGGGGCCAACGTCCTGACTTTC
j_call: TRBJ1-5; clone_size: -; d_call: -; v_call: TRBV7-9; cdr3_aa: CASSPEGRSNQPQHF; cdr3_nt: TGTGCCAGCTCGCCGGAGGGGAGGAGCAATCAGCCCCAGCATTTT
j_call: TRBJ1-2; clone_size: -; d_call: TRBD1; v_call: TRBV18; cdr3_aa: CASSPMTGATDYGYTF; cdr3_nt: TGTGCCAGCTCACCAATGACAGGGGCTACGGACTATGGCTACACCTTC
j_call: TRBJ2-2; clone_size: -; d_call: -; v_call: TRBV5-1; cdr3_aa: CASSPFRGELFF; cdr3_nt: TGCGCCAGCAGCCCCTTTAGAGGGGAGCTGTTTTTT
j_call: TRBJ2-5; clone_size: -; d_call: TRBD1; v_call: TRBV5-4; cdr3_aa: CASSNINRGETQYF; cdr3_nt: TGTGCCAGCAGCAACATAAACAGGGGGGAGACCCAGTACTTC
j_call: TRBJ2-1; clone_size: -; d_call: TRBD1; v_call: TRBV30; cdr3_aa: CASDRGLSSYNEQFF; cdr3_nt: TGTGCCTCGGACAGGGGCCTTAGCTCCTACAATGAGCAGTTCTTC
j_call: TRBJ2-7; clone_size: -; d_call: -; v_call: TRBV27; cdr3_aa: CASSLPPGIKPVQGTQTPDYEQYF; cdr3_nt: TGTGCCAGCAGTTTACCCCCAGGTATCAAGCCAGTTCAGGGTACGCAGACTCCGGACTACGAGCAGTACTTC
j_call: TRBJ2-7; clone_size: -; d_call: -; v_call: TRBV2; cdr3_aa: CASSEASGSEQYF; cdr3_nt: TGTGCCAGCAGTGAAGCGTCTGGGAGCGAGCAGTACTTC
j_call: TRBJ2-1; clone_size: -; d_call: TRBD2; v_call: TRBV5-1; cdr3_aa: CASSFSGTSGGYYEQFF; cdr3_nt: TGCGCCAGCAGCTTCTCAGGGACTAGCGGGGGGTATTATGAGCAGTTCTTC
j_call: TRBJ1-2; clone_size: few; d_call: -; v_call: TRBV14; cdr3_aa: CASSQGDRRGYTF; cdr3_nt: TGTGCCAGCAGCCAAGGCGATCGGAGGGGCTACACCTTC
j_call: TRBJ2-1; clone_size: -; d_call: TRBD2; v_call: TRBV27; cdr3_aa: CASSTGLANSYNEQFF; cdr3_nt: TGTGCCAGCAGTACGGGACTAGCGAACTCCTACAATGAGCAGTTCTTC
j_call: TRBJ1-2; clone_size: -; d_call: TRBD1; v_call: TRBV19; cdr3_aa: CASSLGQVRHGYTF; cdr3_nt: TGTGCCAGTAGTTTAGGACAGGTCCGTCATGGCTACACCTTC
j_call: TRBJ2-2; clone_size: -; d_call: TRBD1; v_call: TRBV2; cdr3_aa: CASNFAQGTGELFF; cdr3_nt: TGTGCCAGCAACTTTGCACAGGGGACCGGGGAGCTGTTTTTT
j_call: TRBJ2-7; clone_size: -; d_call: TRBD1; v_call: TRBV6-1; cdr3_aa: CASTLGTGGSYEQYF; cdr3_nt: TGTGCCAGCACCCTAGGGACAGGGGGCAGCTACGAGCAGTACTTC
j_call: TRBJ2-7; clone_size: -; d_call: -; v_call: TRBV6-5; cdr3_aa: CASSYSRDEQYF; cdr3_nt: TGTGCCAGCAGTTACTCCCGTGACGAGCAGTACTTC
j_call: TRBJ1-4; clone_size: -; d_call: TRBD1; v_call: TRBV7-9; cdr3_aa: CASSQGGQGPTNEKLFF; cdr3_nt: TGTGCCAGCAGCCAAGGGGGACAGGGACCAACTAATGAAAAACTGTTTTTT
j_call: TRBJ2-7; clone_size: many; d_call: TRBD2; v_call: TRBV29-1; cdr3_aa: CSVGPSGSYEQYF; cdr3_nt: TGCAGCGTTGGGCCTAGCGGGTCCTACGAGCAGTACTTC
j_call: TRBJ2-1; clone_size: -; d_call: -; v_call: TRBV5-1; cdr3_aa: CASSGGSGVSYNEQFF; cdr3_nt: TGCGCCAGCAGCGGTGGTTCGGGGGTCTCCTACAATGAGCAGTTCTTC
j_call: TRBJ1-1; clone_size: -; d_call: TRBD1; v_call: TRBV7-9; cdr3_aa: CASRPGQGEGTEAFF; cdr3_nt: TGTGCCAGCAGACCGGGACAGGGAGAGGGCACTGAAGCTTTCTTT
j_call: TRBJ2-7; clone_size: -; d_call: -; v_call: TRBV19; cdr3_aa: CASSIYGGNYEQYF; cdr3_nt: TGTGCCAGTAGTATTTACGGAGGGAACTACGAGCAGTACTTC
j_call: TRBJ2-5; clone_size: few; d_call: TRBD1; v_call: TRBV6-5; cdr3_aa: CATGGRETQYF; cdr3_nt: TGTGCCACAGGGGGCAGAGAGACCCAGTACTTC
j_call: TRBJ1-1; clone_size: -; d_call: -; v_call: TRBV30; cdr3_aa: CAWSVSQGFTEAFF; cdr3_nt: TGTGCCTGGAGTGTATCGCAGGGGTTCACTGAAGCTTTCTTT
j_call: TRBJ1-6; clone_size: -; d_call: TRBD1; v_call: TRBV27; cdr3_aa: CASSRKGQESSYNSPLHF; cdr3_nt: TGTGCCAGCAGTCGGAAAGGACAGGAAAGCTCCTATAATTCACCCCTCCACTTT
j_call: TRBJ1-5; clone_size: -; d_call: -; v_call: TRBV19; cdr3_aa: CASRSIYSNQPQHF; cdr3_nt: TGTGCCAGTCGCTCTATTTATAGCAATCAGCCCCAGCATTTT
j_call: TRBJ2-7; clone_size: -; d_call: -; v_call: TRBV6-1; cdr3_aa: CASRAPGEQYF; cdr3_nt: TGTGCCAGCAGGGCCCCTGGCGAGCAGTACTTC
j_call: TRBJ2-2; clone_size: -; d_call: -; v_call: TRBV7-2; cdr3_aa: CASSSKRNTGELFF; cdr3_nt: TGTGCCAGCAGCTCGAAGCGGAACACCGGGGAGCTGTTTTTT
j_call: TRBJ1-1; clone_size: -; d_call: TRBD1; v_call: TRBV19; cdr3_aa: CASSPGQGLRSTEAFF; cdr3_nt: TGTGCCAGTAGTCCCGGACAGGGATTAAGGAGCACTGAAGCTTTCTTT
j_call: TRBJ2-2; clone_size: -; d_call: -; v_call: TRBV2; cdr3_aa: CASVGRVGTGELFF; cdr3_nt: TGTGCCTCAGTGGGCAGGGTTGGGACCGGGGAGCTGTTTTTT
j_call: TRBJ1-4; clone_size: -; d_call: -; v_call: TRBV19; cdr3_aa: CASSRAPNEKLFF; cdr3_nt: TGTGCCAGCTCCAGGGCACCTAATGAAAAACTGTTTTTT
j_call: TRBJ2-1; clone_size: -; d_call: -; v_call: TRBV28; cdr3_aa: CASITALGVQFF; cdr3_nt: TGTGCCAGCATAACGGCTCTCGGGGTGCAGTTCTTC
j_call: TRBJ1-4; clone_size: -; d_call: -; v_call: TRBV19; cdr3_aa: CASSMVLRTGDYEKLFF; cdr3_nt: TGTGCCAGTAGTATGGTTTTAAGGACCGGGGATTATGAAAAACTGTTTTTT
j_call: TRBJ2-4; clone_size: once; d_call: -; v_call: TRBV7-8; cdr3_aa: CASSLGTANIQYF; cdr3_nt: TGTGCCAGCAGCTTAGGGACAGCCAACATTCAGTACTTC
j_call: TRBJ2-2; clone_size: -; d_call: TRBD2; v_call: TRBV9; cdr3_aa: CASSVGGLAGGPVNTGELFF; cdr3_nt: TGTGCCAGCAGCGTAGGTGGACTAGCGGGAGGGCCTGTGAACACCGGGGAGCTGTTTTTT
j_call: TRBJ2-7; clone_size: once; d_call: -; v_call: TRBV28; cdr3_aa: CASSTGTYPYEQYF; cdr3_nt: TGTGCCAGCAGCACCGGGACATACCCCTACGAGCAGTACTTC
j_call: TRBJ1-2; clone_size: -; d_call: TRBD1; v_call: TRBV7-9; cdr3_aa: CASSLGQGASGGYTF; cdr3_nt: TGTGCCAGCAGCCTGGGACAGGGGGCGTCCGGTGGCTACACCTTC
j_call: TRBJ2-5; clone_size: -; d_call: -; v_call: TRBV12-5; cdr3_aa: CASGDNREPGHQKVTQYF; cdr3_nt: TGTGCTAGTGGTGATAACCGGGAACCGGGACACCAGAAGGTGACCCAGTACTTC